Below, 27 T cell receptor beta chains from the same sample are listed, as sequenced in a study of shared clonotypes between healthy human individuals. The table came from immunoSEQ multiplex PCR; TCRdb's copy has only in-frame clones and leaves some out. The data show about 2.5 million clones, less than 95% seen once. Material: naive CD4+ T cells from PBMCs. As for subset: CD45RA+ positively selected. The receptors derive from a young man in good health. Some clones in this sample may be carry-over from other donors' samples.

As to this clone: This specimen includes other DNA sequences encoding the same CDR3. CDR3 amino acids: CASSAQGSGNTIYF. The CDR3 bases are TGTGCCAGCAGCGCACAGGGCTCCGGAAACACCATATATTTT. The chain joins TRBV9 to TRBJ1-3; D is perhaps TRBD1 (6 bases). This CDR3 contains 14 residues. CDR1 is SGDLS and CDR2 is YYNGEE in the germline V gene. V lost 3 bases, J lost 4 bases, and 11 bases lay in between.

The J gene is TRBJ2-7, the V gene TRBV5-6; possible D gene TRBD2, 6 bases. The CDR3 is 13 amino acids. In germline, CDR1 is SGHDT, CDR2 YYEEEE. Trimming removed 2 bases from V and 7 bases from J, with 13 bases in between. CDR3 amino acids: CASSFPGGEEQYF. CDR3 coding DNA: TGTGCCAGCAGCTTTCCCGGGGGAGAGGAGCAGTACTTC.

This clone occurred once. V usage is TRBV30 and J usage is TRBJ2-4, with 7 bases lining up with TRBD2. There are 14 residues in the CDR3. In germline, CDR1 is GTSNPN, CDR2 SVGIG (reference sequence). Losses at the gene ends were 4 bases for V and 2 bases for J; bases not matched to a gene: 5. The CDR3 DNA follows: TGTGCCTGGATGGGGAGGGGTTCCAAAAACATTCAGTACTTC. As protein: CAWMGRGSKNIQYF.

Here the CDR3 reads CASRDTDGRSSYNEQFF. The CDR3, as DNA: TGTGCCAGCAGAGATACGGACGGCCGGAGCTCCTACAATGAGCAGTTCTTC. The genes are TRBV28 and TRBJ2-1; D is unclear. Trimming removed 6 bases from V and 0 bases from J, with 18 bases in between. This CDR3 contains 17 residues. Germline CDR1 and CDR2: MDHEN and SYDVKM.

The rearrangement uses TRBV28 and TRBJ1-2, with D perhaps matching TRBD1 (5 bases). The V gene lost 6 bases and the J gene lost 4 bases, with 9 bases spanning the gap. The CDR3 runs to 12 residues. Germline V gene lookup returns CDR1 MDHEN and CDR2 SYDVKM. CDR3 sequence: CASRPGLYGYTF. The CDR3, as DNA: TGTGCCAGCAGACCGGGACTCTATGGCTACACCTTC.

The V call is TRBV9, the J call TRBJ2-3; 9 nucleotides line up with TRBD2. V was clipped by 0 bases and J by 6 bases; unmatched bases: 11. The CDR3 is made up of 17 amino acids. Germline-derived CDR1 and CDR2 are SGDLS and YYNGEE. CDR3 region: CASSVVSASGNLDTQYF. The CDR3 region has the DNA TGTGCCAGCAGCGTAGTTTCCGCTAGCGGGAATTTGGATACGCAGTATTTT. Filled out from reference TRBV9 and TRBJ2-3, the complete variable domain reads DSGVTQTPKHLITATGQRVTLRCSPRSGDLSVYWYQQSLDQGLQFLIQYYNGEERAKGNILERFSAQQFPDLHSELNLSSLELGDSALYFCASSVVSASGNLDTQYFGPGTRLTVL.

This chain joins TRBV7-3 and TRBJ1-2, with D perhaps matching TRBD1 (5 bases). Trimming cost V 2 bases and J 0 bases, with 13 bases left between them. CDR1 and CDR2 from the germline V gene are SGHTA and FQGTGA. The CDR3 runs 16 residues. CDR3 loop: CASSLGSGVTNYGYTF. DNA for the CDR3: TGTGCCAGCAGCTTAGGCTCGGGGGTAACTAACTATGGCTACACCTTC.

This chain links TRBV4-1 with TRBJ1-1, with TRBD1 identical over 10 bases. Germline V gives CDR1 MGHRA, CDR2 YSYEKL. CDR3 length: 15 amino acids. V lost 4 bases to trimming and J lost 10 bases; unmatched junction nucleotides: 12. The CDR3, as DNA: TGCGCCAGCAGCCCAGGGGCGGACAGGGGGTGGAGAGCTTTCTTT. It codes for CASSPGADRGWRAFF.

This clone was recorded only once. The chain is built from TRBV19 and TRBJ1-2; the D is unclear. Germline CDR1 LNHDA, CDR2 SQIVND (reference sequence). Trimming took 2 bases from V and 2 from J, leaving 9 bases between them. The CDR3 totals 14 residues. CDR3: CASSILGGNYGYTF. The CDR3 region has the DNA TGTGCCAGTAGTATATTGGGAGGGAACTATGGCTACACCTTC. Supplemented by reference TRBV19 and TRBJ1-2, the full variable domain reads DGGITQSPKYLFRKEGQNVTLSCEQNLNHDAMYWYRQDPGQGLRLIYYSQIVNDFQKGDIAEGYSVSREKKESFPLTVTSAQKNPTAFYLCASSILGGNYGYTFGSGTRLTVV.

The chain employs TRBV29-1 and TRBJ1-4, with a weak D call TRBD1 (5 bases). Germline V CDR1 and CDR2: SQVTM, ANQGSEA. The V and J ends lost 3 bases and 4 bases respectively, with 12 bases between them. This CDR3 contains 14 residues. CDR3: CSVDLPGGNEKLFF. CDR3 bases: TGCAGCGTTGATCTCCCTGGGGGTAATGAAAAACTGTTTTTT.

The CDR3, as DNA: TGTGCTAGTGGACCGACTGGGGGTGGCTATGGCTACACCTTC. This encodes CASGPTGGGYGYTF. The chain links TRBV12-5 to TRBJ1-2; D is possibly TRBD1 (5 bases). Trimming cost V 6 bases and J 4 bases, with 15 bases left between them. The CDR3 has 14 residues. In germline, CDR1 is LGHNT, CDR2 FRNRAP.

The chain employs TRBV5-6 and TRBJ2-1; TRBD1 might be the D (5 bases). Trimming pared 2 bases from V and 7 bases from J, leaving 16 bases between. The germline V gene has CDR1 SGHDT and CDR2 YYEEEE. The CDR3 is made up of 15 amino acids. CDR3 loop: CASSFPGSLGNEQFF. DNA for the CDR3: TGTGCCAGCAGCTTCCCAGGGTCCCTTGGTAATGAGCAGTTCTTC.

The chain combines TRBV5-1 with TRBJ2-3; 13 nucleotides agree with TRBD2. The ends lost 4 bases at V and 3 bases at J; junction bases unmatched: 5. The CDR3 runs to 16 residues. Germline V gives CDR1 SGHRS, CDR2 YFSETQ. The CDR3 loop is CASSIRTSGRTDTQYF. CDR3 sequence (DNA): TGCGCCAGCAGCATACGGACTAGCGGGAGAACAGATACGCAGTATTTT.

The chain couples TRBV6-5 to TRBJ2-5, with D unresolved. Near its end, the DNA agrees better with TRBJ2-7, so the J call may be wrong. CDR1 MNHEY and CDR2 SVGAGI come from the germline V gene. The length of the CDR3 is 12 residues. DNA for the CDR3: TGTGCCAGCAGCAACACCCGGGACGAGCAGTACTTC. Protein product: CASSNTRDEQYF.

The chain is built from TRBV5-1 and TRBJ2-5, with D possibly TRBD2 on 6 matching bases. CDR1 and CDR2 (germline): SGHRS, YFSETQ. This CDR3 has 13 amino acids. Between the trimmed V and J ends, which lost 3 bases and 7 bases, there was a span of 13 bases. The CDR3 nucleotides are TGCGCCAGCAGCTGGACCGTGGGGGGGACCCAGTACTTC. Residues: CASSWTVGGTQYF.

The CDR3: CASSLAGERAFF. The DNA of the CDR3 is TGTGCCAGCAGCTTGGCGGGGGAGCGGGCTTTCTTT. The V and J genes are TRBV5-4 and TRBJ1-1; D is perhaps TRBD1 (5 bases). The germline V and J ends were trimmed by 0 bases and 11 bases, with 11 bases remaining between them. Germline assignment: CDR1 SGHNT and CDR2 YYREEE (reference sequence). The length of the CDR3 is 12 residues.

This chain connects TRBV19 to TRBJ2-6, with D possibly being TRBD1 (6 bases). The germline gives CDR1 LNHDA, CDR2 SQIVND (reference sequence). The V end lost 5 bases, the J end lost 2 bases, and 19 bases lay between the germline ends. The CDR3 spans 18 residues. The CDR3 coding sequence is TGTGCCAGTAGTGTACAGGGCCTCGGGATCCCTGGGGCCAACGTCCTGACTTTC. It encodes CASSVQGLGIPGANVLTF. Full variable domain (outside the CDR3, taken from reference TRBV19 and TRBJ2-6): DGGITQSPKYLFRKEGQNVTLSCEQNLNHDAMYWYRQDPGQGLRLIYYSQIVNDFQKGDIAEGYSVSREKKESFPLTVTSAQKNPTAFYLCASSVQGLGIPGANVLTFGAGSRLTVL.

V gene TRBV2 combines with J gene TRBJ2-7; D is uncertain. The germline CDR1 and CDR2 sequences are SNHLY and FYNNEI. CDR3 size: 11 residues. V shed 1 base and J shed 5 bases, with 3 bases lying between them. CDR3 residues: CASSEGNEQYF. The CDR3 region has the DNA TGTGCCAGCAGTGAAGGGAACGAGCAGTACTTC.

The chain is built from TRBV5-4 and TRBJ2-5, with D unresolved. V was pared by 0 bases and J by 0 bases, with 9 bases between. This CDR3 comprises 15 residues. CDR1 and CDR2 (germline): SGHNT, YYREEE (reference sequence). CDR3 protein: CASSLGSGYQETQYF. The CDR3 DNA reads TGTGCCAGCAGCTTGGGGAGTGGGTACCAAGAGACCCAGTACTTC.

Concerning this clone itself: The junction and the germline gene differ at one end; a read error may be behind it. The chain joins TRBV18 to TRBJ2-7; tentatively, D is TRBD2 (5 bases). The CDR3 contains 13 residues. Looked up from germline, CDR1 is KGHSH and CDR2 is LQKENI. CDR3 nucleotide sequence: TGTGCCAGCTCACCGGACTCCGCCAAGAAGGAGCACTTC. Translating gives CASSPDSAKKEHF.

J is TRBJ1-1 and V is TRBV9; 11 bases align to TRBD1. The germline V gene encodes CDR1 SGDLS and CDR2 YYNGEE. There are 16 residues in the CDR3. V lost 3 bases, J lost 1 base, and 5 bases stayed unmatched. The CDR3 protein is CASSALGTGGNTEAFF. The CDR3 DNA reads as TGTGCCAGCAGCGCTCTCGGGACAGGGGGGAACACTGAAGCTTTCTTT.

V usage is TRBV5-1 and J usage is TRBJ1-2, with 7 nucleotides matching TRBD1. The germline CDR1 and CDR2 sequences are SGHRS and YFSETQ. With V trimmed by 5 bases and J by 3 bases, 7 bases remained unmatched. The CDR3 runs 14 residues. In DNA form, the CDR3 reads TGCGCCAGCAGAACCGCCGGGACAGACTATGGCTACACCTTC. Protein product: CASRTAGTDYGYTF.

This clone was recorded only once. At the DNA level, this CDR3 is encoded by other sequences in the same sample as well. The chain carries TRBV19 and TRBJ2-2; 7 bases map to TRBD1. The CDR3 has 16 residues. Per germline, CDR1 LNHDA and CDR2 SQIVND (reference sequence). J lost 0 bases, V lost 3 bases, and 4 bases had no gene match. The CDR3 region has the DNA TGTGCCAGTAGTATTTTCGGGACAGCGAACACCGGGGAGCTGTTTTTT. Amino acids: CASSIFGTANTGELFF.

This chain links TRBV5-1 with TRBJ1-2; no firm D call. Germline V gene lookup returns CDR1 SGHRS and CDR2 YFSETQ. The CDR3 length is 15 residues. The germline V and J ends were trimmed by 4 bases and 0 bases, with 13 bases remaining between them. The CDR3: CASSPADGANYGYTF. The CDR3 DNA follows: TGCGCCAGCAGCCCGGCGGACGGAGCTAACTATGGCTACACCTTC.

The CDR3 loop is CASRNRGLNTEAFF. DNA of the CDR3: TGTGCCAGCAGAAACAGGGGGTTGAACACTGAAGCTTTCTTT. The V call is TRBV2, the J call TRBJ1-1; TRBD1 matches 8 bases. The junction had 3 bases not matched to a gene; V was cut back by 6 bases and J by 0 bases. CDR3 length equals 14 residues. Germline-derived CDR1 and CDR2 are SNHLY and FYNNEI. Full variable domain (rest looked up from reference TRBV2 and TRBJ1-1): EPEVTQTPSHQVTQMGQEVILRCVPISNHLYFYWYRQILGQKVEFLVSFYNNEISEKSEIFDDQFSVERPDGSNFTLKIRSTKLEDSAMYFCASRNRGLNTEAFFGQGTRLTVV.

This clone was recorded only once. CDR3 protein: CASSPPGTGRYEQYF. CDR3 nucleotide sequence: TGTGCCAGCTCACCCCCCGGGACAGGACGCTACGAGCAGTACTTC. The J gene is TRBJ2-7, the V gene TRBV18; 8 nucleotides match TRBD1. The V and J ends lost 3 bases and 3 bases, in that order; junction bases with no gene match: 7. CDR1 KGHSH and CDR2 LQKENI come from the germline V gene. CDR3 length: 15 amino acids.

In DNA, the CDR3 is TGTGCCAGCAGCCGATTGGGACTAGCGGATGGTTACGAGCAGTACTTC. Translating it yields CASSRLGLADGYEQYF. The V and J genes are TRBV14 and TRBJ2-7; 11 nucleotides match TRBD2. Per germline, CDR1 SGHDN and CDR2 FVKESK. The trim removed 4 bases at V and 4 bases at J, leaving 9 bases unmatched. The CDR3 spans 16 residues.